These 23 T cell receptor beta chains originate from one sample sequenced in a study of CD8+ T cells in alopecia areata. Sequencing templates came from extracted RNA that was reverse transcribed into cDNA. Clones were read by immunoSEQ multiplex PCR, and TCRdb kept only the in-frame ones, dropping some. The sample shows some 130,000 clones, about 50% of them seen only once. The sequences come from CD8+ T cells sorted from blood, collected at week 0. Source of these receptors: a human donor with alopecia areata.

The chain combines TRBV13 with TRBJ2-5; D remains unclear. The V gene lost 4 bases and the J gene lost 4 bases, with 10 bases spanning the gap. Germline V CDR1 and CDR2: PRHDT, FYEKMQ (reference sequence). The CDR3 runs 13 residues. CDR3 sequence: CASSSQDGETQYF. The CDR3 nucleotides are TGTGCCAGCAGCTCCCAAGACGGAGAGACCCAGTACTTC.

The chain couples TRBV7-9 to TRBJ1-2; D remains ambiguous. V lost 5 bases and J 3 bases, leaving 16 bases between the germline ends. The CDR3 is made up of 15 amino acids. CDR1 SEHNR and CDR2 FQNEAQ come from the germline V gene (reference sequence). The CDR3 spells CASSLRPDGYYGYTF. CDR3 sequence (DNA): TGTGCCAGCAGCCTAAGGCCTGACGGCTACTATGGCTACACCTTC.

This chain links TRBV30 with TRBJ1-1, with D unresolved. Germline CDR1 is GTSNPN and CDR2 is SVGIG (reference sequence). V dropped 4 bases and J dropped 1 base, with 7 bases sitting between them. The CDR3 covers 12 residues. CDR3: CAWNPSNTEAFF. In nucleotides, the CDR3 is TGTGCCTGGAACCCGTCGAACACTGAAGCTTTCTTT.

This chain uses TRBV7-6 with TRBJ2-3, with TRBD2 matching 7 bases. The ends lost 3 bases at V and 0 bases at J; junction bases unmatched: 9. Germline V gene lookup returns CDR1 SGHVS and CDR2 FNYEAQ. The CDR3 spans 17 residues. The chain's CDR3 is CASSFPLAGVSTDTQYF. The CDR3 DNA sequence: TGTGCCAGCAGCTTCCCCTTAGCGGGCGTTAGCACAGATACGCAGTATTTT.

This clone occurred a few times. The chain joins TRBV5-5 to TRBJ2-7; no firm D call. CDR1 is SGHKS, CDR2 YYEKEE, per germline (reference sequence). This CDR3 has 15 amino acids. V was shortened by 5 bases and J by 0 bases, with 15 bases between the two germline ends. CDR3 coding DNA: TGTGCCAGCAGTCTACAGCCTGCGGCCTCCTACGAGCAGTACTTC. The encoded protein is CASSLQPAASYEQYF.

A few counts support this clone. The chain carries TRBV23-1 and TRBJ1-5; D unresolved. TRBV23-1 is known as an ORF, though its function is uncertain. Trimming shortened V by 6 bases and J by 1 base, and 1 base separated the two germline ends. The CDR3 is 11 residues long. The CDR3 region is CASSSNQPQHF. In DNA form, the CDR3 reads TGCGCCAGCAGCAGCAATCAGCCCCAGCATTTT.

This chain joins TRBV29-1 and TRBJ2-1; D is possibly TRBD1 (5 bases). The CDR3 extends over 10 amino acids. Germline CDR1 SQVTM, CDR2 ANQGSEA. Trimming stripped 7 bases from V and 9 bases from J, with 10 bases between. The CDR3 protein is CSATDSEQFF. CDR3 nucleotides: TGCAGCGCGACAGACAGTGAGCAGTTCTTC.

This clone turned up a few times. V usage is TRBV19 and J usage is TRBJ2-1; maybe TRBD1 (6 bases). The CDR3 has 13 amino acids. V was cut by 8 bases and J by 7 bases, with 15 bases left in between. Looked up from germline, CDR1 is LNHDA and CDR2 is SQIVND (reference sequence). The chain's CDR3 is CASVERGLNEQFF. Written as DNA, the CDR3 is TGTGCCAGTGTTGAAAGGGGGTTAAATGAGCAGTTCTTC.

The V call is TRBV11-2, the J call TRBJ2-7; TRBD1 might be the D (6 bases). The ends were cut back, 0 bases at V and 5 bases at J, with 8 bases in the middle. Germline lookup yields CDR1 SGHAT and CDR2 FQNNGV. The CDR3 consists of 13 residues. CDR3 loop: CASSLDGGHEQYF. CDR3 DNA sequence: TGTGCCAGCAGCTTAGATGGGGGCCACGAGCAGTACTTC.

This clone was recorded a few times. V gene TRBV30 combines with J gene TRBJ2-3; possible D gene TRBD1, 5 bases. This CDR3 is built from 14 residues. CDR1 is GTSNPN and CDR2 is SVGIG in the germline V gene (reference sequence). V was pared by 2 bases and J by 2 bases, with 11 bases between. CDR3 region: CAWSMDTVTDTQYF. CDR3 nucleotides: TGTGCCTGGAGTATGGACACAGTCACAGATACGCAGTATTTT.

As regards this clone: The sample carries other DNA sequences with the same CDR3. The chain uses TRBV29-1 and TRBJ1-2; TRBD1 might be the D (5 bases). The CDR3 contains 15 residues. Trimming pared 7 bases from V and 5 bases from J, leaving 23 bases between. The germline V gene encodes CDR1 SQVTM and CDR2 ANQGSEA. The CDR3 region is CSADILQGRNYGYTF. The CDR3 DNA follows: TGCAGCGCGGATATCCTGCAGGGACGGAATTATGGCTACACCTTC.

The rearrangement joins TRBV27 to TRBJ1-1; a possible D gene is TRBD1 (6 bases). V gave up 5 bases and J gave up 8 bases, with 18 bases separating them. From germline, CDR1 is MNHEY and CDR2 SMNVEV (reference sequence). CDR3 length equals 14 residues. The CDR3 is CASSPTGGAREAFF. CDR3 bases: TGTGCCAGCAGTCCAACGGGGGGGGCCAGAGAAGCTTTCTTT.

This chain uses TRBV5-6 with TRBJ1-1; maybe TRBD1 (5 bases). The CDR3 runs to 11 residues. Trimming removed 7 bases from V and 6 bases from J, with 10 bases in between. CDR1 is SGHDT and CDR2 is YYEEEE in the germline V gene. The CDR3 loop reads CASEGTAEAFF. The CDR3 DNA sequence: TGTGCCAGCGAAGGGACGGCTGAAGCTTTCTTT.

This clone was seen only a few times. This rearrangement joins TRBV27 to TRBJ1-1; D not certain. Germline V gene lookup returns CDR1 MNHEY and CDR2 SMNVEV (reference sequence). Deletions cut 2 bases from V and 3 bases from J, with 7 bases between. The length of the CDR3 is 13 residues. CDR3 in amino acids: CASSLRADTEAFF. The CDR3 nucleotides are TGTGCCAGCAGTTTACGGGCAGACACTGAAGCTTTCTTT.

This clone was detected only a few times. The rearrangement uses TRBV5-1 and TRBJ2-1, with no clear D. CDR3 length equals 14 residues. V lost 5 bases and J lost 5, with 14 bases in between. The germline V gene has CDR1 SGHRS and CDR2 YFSETQ. The CDR3 loop reads CASSWAYPNNEQFF. The CDR3 bases are TGCGCCAGCAGTTGGGCCTATCCTAACAATGAGCAGTTCTTC.

V usage is TRBV28 and J usage is TRBJ1-5, with D uncertain. Germline V CDR1 and CDR2: MDHEN, SYDVKM. The germline V and J ends were trimmed by 6 bases and 5 bases, with 11 bases remaining between them. CDR3 length: 13 residues. Here the CDR3 DNA reads TGTGCCAGCAGCCCCAATGATTATCAGCCCCAGCATTTT. Amino acid sequence: CASSPNDYQPQHF.

J is TRBJ2-3 and V is TRBV19; TRBD1 matches 9 bases. The CDR3 runs 15 residues. The V gene's germline CDR1 is LNHDA and CDR2 SQIVND (reference sequence). Trimming removed 1 base from V and 4 bases from J; junction bases left unmatched: 3. The chain's CDR3 is CASSIGRTGADTQYF. The CDR3 nucleotides are TGTGCCAGTAGTATAGGAAGGACAGGGGCAGATACGCAGTATTTT.

This chain connects TRBV27 to TRBJ2-7; TRBD2 agrees at 8 bases. This CDR3 is built from 15 residues. After removal of 5 bases from V and 0 bases from J, the junction contained 6 bases not matched to a gene. CDR1 and CDR2 (germline): MNHEY, SMNVEV (reference sequence). DNA of the CDR3: TGTGCCAGCAGTGTGGGACTAGGGGACTCCTACGAGCAGTACTTC. Its protein product is CASSVGLGDSYEQYF.

The chain links TRBV5-6 to TRBJ2-3; 10 nucleotides agree with TRBD1. The germline CDR1 and CDR2 sequences are SGHDT and YYEEEE. This CDR3 has 15 residues. The J segment lost 6 bases and the V segment lost 2 bases, leaving 6 bases of the junction unmatched. The CDR3 is CASSFRTGGLDTQYF. CDR3 sequence (DNA): TGTGCCAGCAGCTTCCGGACAGGGGGTTTGGATACGCAGTATTTT.

Note on this clone: The same CDR3 is also encoded by other DNA sequences in this sample. J is TRBJ1-5 and V is TRBV5-6; D uncertain. V was pared by 2 bases and J by 5 bases, with 5 bases between. Looked up from germline, CDR1 is SGHDT and CDR2 is YYEEEE. The CDR3 has 12 residues. The CDR3 is CASSFGDQPQHF. DNA for the CDR3: TGTGCCAGCAGCTTTGGGGATCAGCCCCAGCATTTT.

The chain links TRBV13 to TRBJ2-5, with 9 bases matching TRBD2. Losses at the gene ends were 5 bases for V and 0 bases for J; bases not matched to a gene: 4. The germline gives CDR1 PRHDT, CDR2 FYEKMQ (reference sequence). CDR3 size: 15 residues. CDR3 sequence: CASSVASGDQETQYF. The CDR3 DNA is TGTGCCAGCAGCGTGGCTAGCGGGGACCAAGAGACCCAGTACTTC.

The chain carries TRBV15 and TRBJ2-4; 8 positions agree with TRBD1. Germline CDR1 is LNHNV and CDR2 is YYDKDF (reference sequence). This CDR3 is built from 15 residues. V trimming: 6 bases; J trimming: 1 base; junction bases outside the gene matches: 5. This chain's CDR3 is CATSTGGEAKNIQYF. CDR3 coding DNA: TGTGCCACCAGTACAGGGGGAGAGGCCAAAAACATTCAGTACTTC. Combining the CDR3 with reference TRBV15 and TRBJ2-4 gives the whole variable domain DAMVIQNPRYQVTQFGKPVTLSCSQTLNHNVMYWYQQKSSQAPKLLFHYYDKDFNNEADTPDNFQSRRPNTSFCFLDIRSPGLGDTAMYLCATSTGGEAKNIQYFGAGTRLSVL.

V gene TRBV4-3 combines with J gene TRBJ1-1; D not certain. CDR3 length: 15 residues. V was cut by 2 bases and J by 1 base, with 11 bases left in between. CDR1 is LGHNA, CDR2 YSLEER, per germline. CDR3 protein: CASSQLLSPNTEAFF. The CDR3 nucleotides are TGCGCCAGCAGCCAACTCCTGTCCCCGAACACTGAAGCTTTCTTT.